Following are 8 T cell receptor beta chains from one sample sequenced in a study of cytomegalovirus exposure and HLA in healthy donors (dated by TCRdb to about 2017). Library method: the immunoSEQ multiplex PCR assay. As stored in TCRdb, this immuneACCESS dataset retains in-frame rearrangements with V and J assigned. A fraction of the clones does not appear; measured against another copy, unresolved V genes explain less than half of the discrepancy, and the remainder lacks a known reason. Within this sample are 50,000 or so clones, with roughly 94% of them counted one time only. The top ten constitute 2% to 2.5% of the sample. The specimen sequenced was PBMCs. The receptors shown here come from a man aged 18 to 29 in good health and CMV-seronegative.

The genes are TRBV5-4 and TRBJ1-1; 7 bases are shared with TRBD1. Trimming removed 2 bases from V and 0 bases from J; junction bases left unmatched: 7. Germline V lookup: CDR1 SGHNT, CDR2 YYREEE (reference sequence). This CDR3 contains 16 residues. The chain's CDR3 is CASSFWGRGVNTEAFF. The CDR3 nucleotides are TGTGCCAGCAGCTTCTGGGGCAGGGGGGTGAACACTGAAGCTTTCTTT.

This chain connects TRBV10-1 to TRBJ1-1, with D maybe TRBD1 (5 bases). The CDR3 runs to 14 residues. Germline CDR1 reads WNHNN; CDR2 reads SYGVQD (reference sequence). Trimming stripped 5 bases from V and 3 bases from J, with 13 bases between. The CDR3: CASSLGVLDTEAFF. The CDR3 bases are TGCGCCAGCAGTCTAGGGGTTCTGGACACTGAAGCTTTCTTT.

This clone was found once. The gene calls are TRBV4-1 and TRBJ2-5; 8 bases are a match to TRBD2. Looked up from germline, CDR1 is MGHRA and CDR2 is YSYEKL. The CDR3 sequence is 15 residues long. Trimming at V came to 5 bases and at J to 4 bases, leaving 9 bases not matched to a gene. CDR3 coding DNA: TGCGCCAGCAGCGATTTGGCGGGAGGCGGAGAGACCCAGTACTTC. The encoded protein is CASSDLAGGGETQYF.

This clone turned up a few times. The genes are TRBV27 and TRBJ2-2; TRBD2 matches at 12 bases. Per the germline V gene, CDR1 is MNHEY and CDR2 is SMNVEV (reference sequence). The CDR3 is 16 amino acids. V shed 10 bases, J shed 0 bases, and the junction held 6 bases outside the gene matches. In DNA form, the CDR3 reads TGTGCCACCATCGGACTAGCGGGACCGAACACCGGGGAGCTGTTTTTT. It codes for CATIGLAGPNTGELFF.

The chain is built from TRBV27 and TRBJ1-1; 7 positions agree with TRBD1. CDR1 and CDR2 from the germline V gene are MNHEY and SMNVEV (reference sequence). This CDR3 is 14 amino acids long. The V segment lost 2 bases and the J segment 5 bases; nucleotides outside the gene matches: 5. The CDR3 DNA reads TGTGCCAGCAGTTTAAATCAGGGGGTGACTGAAGCTTTCTTT. Translated: CASSLNQGVTEAFF.

This sequence joins TRBV28 and TRBJ1-4, with a possible D match to TRBD1 (5 bases). Germline V CDR1 and CDR2: MDHEN, SYDVKM. V was pared by 3 bases and J by 5 bases, with 13 bases between. CDR3 size: 15 residues. CDR3 residues: CASSLGGMVNEKLFF. In nucleotides, the CDR3 is TGTGCCAGCAGTTTGGGGGGAATGGTAAATGAAAAACTGTTTTTT.

The rearrangement joins TRBV28 to TRBJ2-6; D remains ambiguous. The CDR3 has 15 residues. The ends were cut back, 2 bases at V and 0 bases at J, with 5 bases in the middle. From germline, CDR1 is MDHEN and CDR2 SYDVKM. The CDR3 sequence is CASSLPSSGANVLTF. CDR3 DNA sequence: TGTGCCAGCAGTTTACCTTCCTCTGGGGCCAACGTCCTGACTTTC.

The chain couples TRBV6-5 to TRBJ1-1; TRBD1 aligns across 7 bases. Losses at the gene ends were 5 bases for V and 1 base for J; bases not matched to a gene: 4. CDR1 MNHEY and CDR2 SVGAGI come from the germline V gene. The CDR3 totals 14 residues. CDR3 protein: CASSDRASNTEAFF. CDR3 nucleotide sequence: TGTGCCAGCAGTGACAGGGCATCGAACACTGAAGCTTTCTTT.